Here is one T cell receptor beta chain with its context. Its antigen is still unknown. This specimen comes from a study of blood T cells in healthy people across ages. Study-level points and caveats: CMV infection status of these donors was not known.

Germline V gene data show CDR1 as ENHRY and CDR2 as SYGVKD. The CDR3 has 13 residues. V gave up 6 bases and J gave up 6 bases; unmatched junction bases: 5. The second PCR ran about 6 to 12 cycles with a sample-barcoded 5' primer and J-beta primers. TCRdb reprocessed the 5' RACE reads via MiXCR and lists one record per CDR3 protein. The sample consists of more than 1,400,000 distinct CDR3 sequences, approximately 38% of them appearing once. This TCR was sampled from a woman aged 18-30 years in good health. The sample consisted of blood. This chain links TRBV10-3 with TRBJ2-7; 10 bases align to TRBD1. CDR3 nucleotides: TGTGCCATCAGGGGGACAGGGGAAGGCGAGCAGTACTTC. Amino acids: CAIRGTGEGEQYF.